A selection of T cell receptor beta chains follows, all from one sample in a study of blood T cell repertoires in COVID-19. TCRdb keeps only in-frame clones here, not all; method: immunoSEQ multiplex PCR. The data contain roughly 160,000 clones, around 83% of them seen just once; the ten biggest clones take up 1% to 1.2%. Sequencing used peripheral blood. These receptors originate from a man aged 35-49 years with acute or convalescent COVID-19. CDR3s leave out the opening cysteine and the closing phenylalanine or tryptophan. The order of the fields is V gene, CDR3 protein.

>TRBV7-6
ASSPTVTSGANVLT
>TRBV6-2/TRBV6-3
ASSKTPGTGVWGGSYEQY
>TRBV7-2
ASSLASGGYNEQF
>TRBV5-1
ASMGGTGNTEAF
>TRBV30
AWSGEGVATNEKLF
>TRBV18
ASAPGQGKNEKLF
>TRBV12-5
ASGLGAAPYNSPLH
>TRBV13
ASSRASGGSDTQY
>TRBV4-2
ASSPIGGRETQY
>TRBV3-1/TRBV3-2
ASSQGGRRSYNEQF
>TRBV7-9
ASSPTIYRESGNTIY
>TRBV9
ASSVGSQGAKNIQY
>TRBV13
ASSLAGERREAF
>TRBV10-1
ASSESRGPDPFNTEAF
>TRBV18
ASTRDSLEAF
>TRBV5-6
ASSAFPGLASYEQY
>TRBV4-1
ASSQTANQPQH
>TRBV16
ASSYRTGGMGSPLH
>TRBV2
ASRFRDTSNYGYT
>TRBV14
ASSRDRGWYEQY
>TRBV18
ASSADRTSTYEQY
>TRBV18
ASSPVNTADTQY
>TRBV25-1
ASRLERTGAAF
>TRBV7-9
ASSLGRDQPQH
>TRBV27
ASSLYPSGGRGQY
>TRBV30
AWSYRGEPKAF
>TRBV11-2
ASSLPGTQGRELF